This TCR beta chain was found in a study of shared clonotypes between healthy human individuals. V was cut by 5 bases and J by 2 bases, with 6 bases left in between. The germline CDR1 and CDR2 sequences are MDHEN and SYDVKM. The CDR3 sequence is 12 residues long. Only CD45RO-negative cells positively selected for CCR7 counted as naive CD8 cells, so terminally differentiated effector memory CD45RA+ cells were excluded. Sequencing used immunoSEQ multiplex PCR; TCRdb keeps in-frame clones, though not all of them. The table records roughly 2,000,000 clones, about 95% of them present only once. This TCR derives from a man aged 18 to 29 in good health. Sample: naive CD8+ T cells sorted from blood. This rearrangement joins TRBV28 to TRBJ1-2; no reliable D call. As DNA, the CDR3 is TGTGCCAGCAGTCCCCCCAACTATGGCTACACCTTC. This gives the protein CASSPPNYGYTF.